These T cell receptor beta chains were read from a single sample in a study of blood T cell repertoires in COVID-19. Repertoires were generated with immunoSEQ multiplex PCR, while TCRdb's copy carries only in-frame clones and drops some. The top ten hold 1.5% to 2% of the sample, which has about 300,000 clones, just under 90% seen once. The sequencing input was peripheral blood. The receptors derive from a woman aged 25 to 45 with COVID-19, enrolled during active disease. Both conserved end residues are part of each CDR3. D genes are given only for firm matches. Size is omitted from some rows. Given values are once, few, many or a class for expanded clones.

d_call,clone_size,v_call,j_call,cdr3_nt,cdr3_aa
-,-,TRBV28,TRBJ1-2,TGTGCCAGCAACAGCCGTTCCAGGGGTTACTATGGCTACACCTTC,CASNSRSRGYYGYTF
-,-,TRBV29-1,TRBJ1-1,TGCAGCGTTGCACAGGGCGTAGAAGCTTTCTTT,CSVAQGVEAFF
-,-,TRBV27,TRBJ2-5,TGTGCCAGCCGGAGCCAAGAGACCCAGTACTTC,CASRSQETQYF
-,-,TRBV18,TRBJ1-5,TGTGCCAGCTCACCACAAGCGGGGGGCAATCAGCCCCAGCATTTT,CASSPQAGGNQPQHF
-,-,TRBV28,TRBJ1-3,TGTGCCAGCAGTTTGTTACAGCCTCTAAGCTCTGGAAACACCATATATTTT,CASSLLQPLSSGNTIYF
TRBD1,-,TRBV5-4,TRBJ1-2,TGTGCCAGCAGCTCCCGGGACAGGGACTATGGCTACACCTTC,CASSSRDRDYGYTF
TRBD1,-,TRBV9,TRBJ2-1,TGTGCCAGCAGCCGACAGGGCAGTGAGCAGTTCTTC,CASSRQGSEQFF
TRBD1,-,TRBV10-3,TRBJ1-2,TGTGCCATCAGTGGGGAGACAGGGACTGTTCCCTACACCTTC,CAISGETGTVPYTF
-,-,TRBV7-2,TRBJ1-3,TGTGCCAGCAGCTTACGGACAGCCGGAAACACCATATATTTT,CASSLRTAGNTIYF
-,-,TRBV11-2,TRBJ1-1,TGTGCCAGCAGCTTTAGGGTGGCTACAGGGAACACTGAAGCTTTCTTT,CASSFRVATGNTEAFF
TRBD2,-,TRBV7-2,TRBJ2-3,TGTGCCAGCAGCCGTAGCGGGGCCGGAGCCGGAGATACGCAGTATTTT,CASSRSGAGAGDTQYF
TRBD1,-,TRBV9,TRBJ2-7,TGTGCCAGCAGCGCTGGGACAGGGGGTATCTACGAGCAGTACTTC,CASSAGTGGIYEQYF
TRBD1,-,TRBV4-3,TRBJ2-7,TGCGCCAGCAGCCAAGATAGGAACCGGGACAGCTACGAGCAGTACTTC,CASSQDRNRDSYEQYF
-,few,TRBV27,TRBJ1-1,TGTGCCAGCAGCCTCGACAGTTTCACTGAAGCTTTCTTT,CASSLDSFTEAFF
-,-,TRBV2,TRBJ1-5,TGTGCCAGCAGTGAAGCTGGGGAGGGTAGCAATCAGCCCCAGCATTTT,CASSEAGEGSNQPQHF
-,-,TRBV6-5,TRBJ1-3,TGTGCCAGCAGTTACGGGCCGGGGTCGAAAAACACCATATATTTT,CASSYGPGSKNTIYF
TRBD1,-,TRBV7-2,TRBJ1-2,TGTGCCAGCAGCTTAACAGGGGACCATATCTTGGGCGGCTACACCTTC,CASSLTGDHILGGYTF
TRBD1,-,TRBV7-9,TRBJ1-2,TGTGCCAGCAGCCCTTCGGCAGGGGGTAACTATGGCTACACCTTC,CASSPSAGGNYGYTF
TRBD1,-,TRBV5-5,TRBJ1-4,TGTGCCAGCAGCCCACCCGTGACCGGGACAGGGAATGAAAAACTGTTTTTT,CASSPPVTGTGNEKLFF
TRBD1,-,TRBV7-9,TRBJ2-5,TGTGCCAGCAGCTTAGCGCCGGGACAGGGGACGGAGACCCAGTACTTC,CASSLAPGQGTETQYF
-,-,TRBV2,TRBJ2-3,TGTGCCAGCAGTGAATGGGACACAGGGACAGATACGCAGTATTTT,CASSEWDTGTDTQYF
TRBD1,-,TRBV25-1,TRBJ1-2,TGTGCCAGCAGCCCCGGGACAGGGTACTATGGCTACACCTTC,CASSPGTGYYGYTF
TRBD2,-,TRBV5-4,TRBJ2-3,TGTGCCAGCAGCTCCTCCAGCGGGGGGCTCACAGATACGCAGTATTTT,CASSSSSGGLTDTQYF
-,-,TRBV19,TRBJ1-1,TGTGCCAGTAGTATGGTACAGGATTCCCCGAACACTGAAGCTTTCTTT,CASSMVQDSPNTEAFF
TRBD1,once,TRBV3-1/TRBV3-2,TRBJ1-4,TGTGCCAGCAGCCAAGATTCGGCGACAGGGTTTGGGGAAAAACTGTTTTTT,CASSQDSATGFGEKLFF
-,few,TRBV6-2/TRBV6-3,TRBJ1-5,TGTGCCAGCAGTTACTCAGGGCGGGACAATCAGCCCCAGCATTTT,CASSYSGRDNQPQHF
-,-,TRBV6-5,TRBJ1-2,TGTGCCAGCAGTTTGACCGGAGTAAACTATGGCTACACCTTC,CASSLTGVNYGYTF
-,-,TRBV2,TRBJ1-6,TGTGCCAGCAGTGAGGATGTAGCCCGGGAGGATTCACCCCTCCACTTT,CASSEDVAREDSPLHF
TRBD1,-,TRBV6-2/TRBV6-3,TRBJ1-4,TGTGCCAGCAGTTCCGGGACAGGGCGTTGGAAACTGTTTTTT,CASSSGTGRWKLFF
-,-,TRBV14,TRBJ2-7,TGTGCCAGCAGCCACAGACCCGACAGGAACTACGAGCAGTACTTC,CASSHRPDRNYEQYF
-,once,TRBV20-1,TRBJ2-5,TGCAGTGCTAGTCACTCAGACTTCCAAGAGACCCAGTACTTC,CSASHSDFQETQYF
-,-,TRBV2,TRBJ1-1,TGTGCCAGCAGTCAACAGTTGAACACTGAAGCTTTCTTT,CASSQQLNTEAFF
-,-,TRBV11-3,TRBJ1-1,TGTGCCAGCAGCTCCCCCTCGCGTTTCACTGAAGCTTTCTTT,CASSSPSRFTEAFF
TRBD2,-,TRBV10-2,TRBJ2-2,TGCGCCAGCAGATCGGGACTAGCGGTTTCCACCGGGGAGCTGTTTTTT,CASRSGLAVSTGELFF
-,-,TRBV5-6,TRBJ1-2,TGTGCCAGCAGCTTGGTCAGGGGTGGCTACACCTTC,CASSLVRGGYTF
TRBD1,-,TRBV29-1,TRBJ2-3,TGCAGCGCACGACAGGGTTTGAGCACAGATACGCAGTATTTT,CSARQGLSTDTQYF
-,-,TRBV6-2/TRBV6-3,TRBJ2-7,TGTGCCAGCAGCCGAGGCTACGAGCAGTACTTC,CASSRGYEQYF
-,-,TRBV4-2,TRBJ2-3,TGTGCCAGCAGCCAAGGTCACTCGACAGATACGCAGTATTTT,CASSQGHSTDTQYF
TRBD1,-,TRBV16,TRBJ1-5,TGTGCCAGCAGCCCCGGACAGGGGGCCCAGCCCCAGCATTTT,CASSPGQGAQPQHF
TRBD2,-,TRBV13,TRBJ2-1,TGTGCCAGCAGCGCTACCGGGACTAGCGGACACAATGAGCAGTTCTTC,CASSATGTSGHNEQFF
TRBD2,-,TRBV7-9,TRBJ2-1,TGTGCCAGCAGCCCAGCGGTAGCGGGGGGGCACAATGAGCAGTTCTTC,CASSPAVAGGHNEQFF
-,once,TRBV6-1,TRBJ1-5,TGTGCCAGCAGTGAATGGGTCTCAGGACTCAATCAGCCCCAGCATTTT,CASSEWVSGLNQPQHF
-,once,TRBV2,TRBJ1-5,TGTGCCAGCAGTGAGGGACTGCCAAACAATCAGCCCCAGCATTTT,CASSEGLPNNQPQHF
TRBD1,-,TRBV29-1,TRBJ1-2,TGCAGCGTCGACTATGGACAGGGGATGGGTGGCTACACCTTC,CSVDYGQGMGGYTF
TRBD1,-,TRBV7-9,TRBJ1-6,TGTGCCAGCAGCCTCGGCGGGACAGGGGGCCTTTCACCCCTCCACTTT,CASSLGGTGGLSPLHF
-,-,TRBV11-2,TRBJ1-1,TGTGCCAGCAGCTTAGATCTCCCCCTTGAAGCTTTCTTT,CASSLDLPLEAFF
-,-,TRBV7-2,TRBJ1-4,TGTGCCAGCAGCTTCTTCCGGGGTGAAAAACTGTTTTTT,CASSFFRGEKLFF
TRBD1,-,TRBV7-9,TRBJ2-7,TGTGCCAGCAGCTTATATGGGGGGACAGGGGGCGAGCAGTACTTC,CASSLYGGTGGEQYF
-,-,TRBV5-1,TRBJ1-1,TGCGCCAGCAGATTGGACAGCCTGAACACTGAAGCTTTCTTT,CASRLDSLNTEAFF
TRBD1,-,TRBV19,TRBJ1-6,TGTGCCAGTAACACCCCTGGGAAGGGGGCGAAATCACCCCTCCACTTT,CASNTPGKGAKSPLHF